This T cell receptor delta chain stems from a study of DNA immune sequencing with unique molecular identifiers (dated by TCRdb to the early 2020s). About the study as a whole: Using immunomagnetic cell separation, gammadelta T cells were enriched from buffy coats, and the genomic DNA of these cells was sequenced. In the comparison of enriched versus non-enriched samples, around 100 ng of enriched gammadelta T-cell DNA and approximately 1 ug of non-enriched PBMC DNA were sequenced. Fluorescence-activated cell sorting was used to enrich gammadelta T cells from the PBMC of nine to ten healthy people. All donors were healthy people, and some 10 of the donors were profiled using sorted gammadelta T cells from peripheral blood. The method was checked using synthetic reference molecules and blood samples from healthy people. The study developed and validated an ultrasensitive DNA-based TRD repertoire sequencing method using PCR-introduced unique molecular identifiers. Points the paper makes about the study in general: TRD repertoire diversity varied between healthy donors, with several donors highly oligoclonal where top 5 clonotypes exceeded half of productive molecules. The primer-based approach is unable to detect novel TRD sequences that the primers do not target. Among clonotypes from healthy donors, the most common TRD rearrangement was TRDV2 paired with TRDJ1.

Inclusive of the bounding cysteine and phenylalanine, the CDR3 is 18 residues long. The DNA shown is the 54-base CDR3, in frame from base 1. This clone was seen once. No cognate antigen has been identified for it. No base quality information exists; no much larger clone differs at one position. One read provides weak support. Library preparation employed multiplex PCR. A 32-plex assay, with primers for all 8 TRDV and 4 TRDJ genes spanning the CDR3, was used to amplify the genomic DNA. During approximately 3 cycles of barcoding PCR, a 12-nucleotide UMI was attached, and a second PCR using Illumina adapter primers followed. AMPure XP beads were used to purify the libraries, and library quality was checked on a Fragment Analyzer using the HS NGS Fragment kit. Sequencing was run on an Illumina MiniSeq mid-output kit with 20% PhiX and 150 cycles of paired-end reads. As for how the authors treated the data: MIGEC version 1.2.9 was used to process the reads, grouping the reads by UMI and building error-corrected consensus sequences. Post-processing used modified VDJtools version 1.2.1 scripts and the tcR R package. TCRdb called clones afresh from the public reads with CATT; identical DNA rows were later merged. The V and J calls come from TCRdb's annotation, not from the publication. This sample holds 5,000 or so delta-chain clones; 10% to 15% were observed only once. Roughly half of the sample goes to the ten largest clones.

The sequence derives from a human donor in good health. Sequencing was carried out using gamma-delta T cells enriched from blood buffy coat, or unenriched PBMCs (not recorded which). The V gene remains uncalled, whereas the J gene is TRDJ1; whether TRDD3, the table's D call, matches the DNA was not checked. CDR3 region: CALGSPYGTPGGGDKLIF. The DNA is TGTGCTCTTGGTAGCCCCTACGGGACCCCTGGGGGTGGCGATAAACTCATCTTT.